This record covers a single TCR beta chain. V was trimmed by 0 bases and J by 7 bases, leaving 16 bases between them. The germline gives CDR1 SGDLS, CDR2 YYNGEE. The CDR3 contains 15 residues. This entry belongs to a study of blood T cell repertoires in COVID-19. Profiling relied on immunoSEQ multiplex PCR, and the TCRdb table lists in-frame clones only, not all of them. The sample includes about 120,000 clones, approximately 80% seen only once; the top ten take roughly 1.8%. The receptor was isolated from a man in his 70s with acute or convalescent COVID-19. The sequenced sample was peripheral blood. The J gene is TRBJ2-5, the V gene TRBV9; possible D gene TRBD2, 5 bases. CDR3 sequence reads: CASSVVDNGVGTQYF. The CDR3, as DNA: TGTGCCAGCAGCGTAGTTGACAACGGGGTTGGGACCCAGTACTTC.